The 18 T cell receptor beta chains below come from one sample, sequenced in a study of memory CD4+ T cells and cytomegalovirus serostatus. The method was immunoSEQ multiplex PCR; TCRdb's version includes in-frame clones alone and lacks a portion of them. The sample records 48,000 or so clones, around 80% being singletons. The sort gate was single viable CD3+CD4+CD8-CD45RO+ cells for memory CD4+ T cells. The sample comprised memory CD4+ T cells from blood. The receptor set was obtained from an adult in good health and CMV-seronegative.

This sequence joins TRBV7-2 and TRBJ1-4; TRBD1 is a possible D gene (5 bases). CDR1 is SGHTA, CDR2 FQGNSA, per germline. With 4 bases removed from V and 11 bases from J, the gap between germline ends came to 20 bases. The CDR3 runs to 15 residues. DNA of the CDR3: TGTGCCAGCAGCTCAGAGGGCGCGGCCTCAGGGAAACTGTTTTTT. Amino acid sequence: CASSSEGAASGKLFF.

The chain combines TRBV9 with TRBJ1-3; a possible D gene is TRBD1 (6 bases). CDR3 size: 16 residues. Germline CDR1 is SGDLS and CDR2 is YYNGEE. V was pared by 5 bases and J by 0 bases, with 15 bases between. Here the CDR3 DNA reads TGTGCCAGCAGTCCAAACCAGGGGCACTCTGGAAACACCATATATTTT. Its translation is CASSPNQGHSGNTIYF.

V gene TRBV4-1 combines with J gene TRBJ1-5; D unresolved. CDR3 size: 15 residues. Germline-derived CDR1 and CDR2 are MGHRA and YSYEKL. Between the trimmed V and J ends, which lost 5 bases and 0 bases, there was a span of 11 bases. DNA of the CDR3: TGCGCCAGCAGCTGGGGATTAGATAGCAATCAGCCCCAGCATTTT. Protein sequence: CASSWGLDSNQPQHF.

The chain has TRBV28 and TRBJ1-2, with a possible D match to TRBD1 (5 bases). The CDR3 consists of 13 residues. V was shortened by 6 bases and J by 3 bases, with 11 bases between the two germline ends. CDR1 and CDR2 from the germline V gene are MDHEN and SYDVKM. CDR3 in amino acids: CASSGTLHYGYTF. Here the CDR3 DNA reads TGTGCCAGCAGCGGGACTCTACACTATGGCTACACCTTC.

V is TRBV7-9 and J is TRBJ1-2; 9 nucleotides agree with TRBD1. CDR3 length: 16 residues. CDR1 is SEHNR, CDR2 FQNEAQ, per germline (reference sequence). The junction had 10 bases not matched to a gene; V was cut back by 5 bases and J by 3 bases. The CDR3 DNA reads as TGTGCCAGCAGCATCGGGACAGGGAGCATGGACTATGGCTACACCTTC. Translation: CASSIGTGSMDYGYTF.

This sequence joins TRBV25-1 and TRBJ1-2, with unresolved D. This CDR3 region has 12 residues. V lost 5 bases, J lost 4 bases, and 8 bases lay in between. Germline V gene data show CDR1 as MGHDK and CDR2 as SYGVNS. Here the CDR3 reads CASSSWGYGYTF. CDR3 coding DNA: TGTGCCAGCAGTTCATGGGGCTATGGCTACACCTTC.

The rearrangement links TRBV5-1 to TRBJ1-2; 9 positions match TRBD1. This CDR3 region has 14 residues. The ends lost 0 bases at V and 8 bases at J; junction bases unmatched: 5. The V gene's germline CDR1 is SGHRS and CDR2 YFSETQ. The DNA of the CDR3 is TGCGCCAGCAGCTTGGGTGGGACAGGGAGCGGCTACACCTTC. Translating gives CASSLGGTGSGYTF.

The V call is TRBV29-1, the J call TRBJ2-3; no reliable D call. The CDR3 covers 14 residues. Germline V gene lookup returns CDR1 SQVTM and CDR2 ANQGSEA. V lost 1 base, J lost 6 bases, and 14 bases lay in between. CDR3 sequence reads: CSVEVAASLDTQYF. CDR3 sequence (DNA): TGCAGCGTTGAAGTGGCAGCCTCACTGGATACGCAGTATTTT.

This rearrangement joins TRBV29-1 to TRBJ1-2; perhaps TRBD1 as D (6 bases). V was cut by 7 bases and J by 1 base, with 22 bases left in between. Germline lookup yields CDR1 SQVTM and CDR2 ANQGSEA. The CDR3 loop spans 16 amino acids. Here the CDR3 reads CSASVGRDTSNYGYTF. CDR3 sequence (DNA): TGCAGCGCCTCCGTGGGGCGGGACACAAGTAACTATGGCTACACCTTC.

This chain connects TRBV30 to TRBJ2-1, with 7 bases identical to TRBD1. CDR3 length: 14 residues. CDR1 is GTSNPN and CDR2 is SVGIG in the germline V gene (reference sequence). The ends lost 2 bases at V and 2 bases at J; junction bases unmatched: 3. The CDR3 spells CAWSQGVPYNEQFF. The CDR3 bases are TGTGCCTGGAGTCAGGGGGTCCCCTACAATGAGCAGTTCTTC.

This clone was seen more than once but under ten times. The rearrangement joins TRBV30 to TRBJ2-1; possibly TRBD1 or TRBD2 for D (5 bases each). Between the trimmed V and J ends, which lost 0 bases and 7 bases, there was a span of 16 bases. The CDR3 extends over 15 amino acids. The germline V gene encodes CDR1 GTSNPN and CDR2 SVGIG (reference sequence). The CDR3 nucleotides are TGTGCCTGGAGTGTAAAGGGTCCGAGGGGAAATGAGCAGTTCTTC. It specifies CAWSVKGPRGNEQFF.

V usage is TRBV18 and J usage is TRBJ1-1; tentatively, D is TRBD1 (5 bases). Germline lookup yields CDR1 KGHSH and CDR2 LQKENI. The CDR3 contains 13 residues. V was pared by 4 bases and J by 4 bases, with 10 bases between. CDR3 nucleotide sequence: TGTGCCAGCTCACGGGGCGCGGGCACTGAAGCTTTCTTT. The encoded protein is CASSRGAGTEAFF.

This chain connects TRBV2 to TRBJ2-5; 7 bases fit TRBD2. Germline loops: CDR1 SNHLY, CDR2 FYNNEI. With V trimmed by 4 bases and J by 5 bases, 10 bases remained unmatched. This CDR3 comprises 15 residues. CDR3 amino acids: CASSVEAGPGETQYF. As DNA, the CDR3 is TGTGCCAGCAGTGTAGAAGCGGGGCCTGGGGAGACCCAGTACTTC.

This clone was counted once. This rearrangement joins TRBV2 to TRBJ2-4; no reliable D call. Per germline, CDR1 SNHLY and CDR2 FYNNEI. The CDR3 totals 15 residues. Trimming took off 7 bases at V and 1 base at J, with 14 bases between the two ends. CDR3 sequence: CASKYSQGAKNIQYF. In DNA form, the CDR3 reads TGTGCCAGCAAATACTCCCAAGGGGCCAAAAACATTCAGTACTTC.

This clone came up once. The rearrangement joins TRBV27 to TRBJ2-3, with D perhaps TRBD1 or TRBD2 (5 bases each). The CDR3 is 17 residues long. V lost 6 bases to trimming and J lost 4 bases, with 23 bases between them. Germline V gene lookup returns CDR1 MNHEY and CDR2 SMNVEV (reference sequence). The CDR3 DNA follows: TGTGCCAGCAGGAACTTTATGAATTCAGGGAGTGCAGATACGCAGTATTTT. Translated: CASRNFMNSGSADTQYF.

The rearrangement joins TRBV30 to TRBJ1-2; D is possibly TRBD1 (5 bases). Germline CDR1 and CDR2: GTSNPN and SVGIG (reference sequence). The CDR3 sequence is 14 residues long. Trimming pared 8 bases from V and 7 bases from J, leaving 23 bases between. As DNA, the CDR3 is TGTGCCCGCCAGGGACGGAATTGGGAAGGTGGCTACACCTTC. Its protein is CARQGRNWEGGYTF.

This sequence joins TRBV7-2 and TRBJ2-3; TRBD2 agrees at 9 bases. V shed 3 bases, J shed 2 bases, and the junction held 6 bases outside the gene matches. CDR1 SGHTA and CDR2 FQGNSA come from the germline V gene. The CDR3 contains 16 residues. In nucleotides, the CDR3 is TGTGCCAGCAGCTTCGGGAGCGGGGGGTTCACAGATACGCAGTATTTT. Translated: CASSFGSGGFTDTQYF.

The V gene is TRBV6-5, the J gene TRBJ1-2; 7 bases map to TRBD1. The CDR3 runs to 15 residues. Trimming took 6 bases from V and 7 from J; bases not matched to a gene: 14. Germline loops: CDR1 MNHEY, CDR2 SVGAGI. The CDR3 loop reads CASSRLPTGVAGYTF. CDR3 in DNA: TGTGCCAGCAGCCGACTCCCAACAGGGGTGGCTGGCTACACCTTC.